This entry concerns a single T cell receptor beta chain. There were no recent acute infections or vaccinations among the donors, who were healthy HIV-negative adults. Subsets obtained from CD4+ cells comprised CD45RA+ naive and CD45RA-negative memory cells. Libraries were prepared by immunoSEQ multiplex PCR; TCRdb keeps only in-frame clonotypes and omits some of them. The sample includes 2 million or so clones, roughly 94% seen only once; the top ten take 0.1% to 0.15%. The entry originates in a study of shared clonotypes between healthy human individuals. On the study more broadly: Per donor, three plates held CD4 naive cells, three held CD4 memory, two held CD8 naive and one held CD8 memory.

Germline loops: CDR1 SNHLY, CDR2 FYNNEI. The CDR3 sequence is 13 residues long. V dropped 2 bases and J dropped 2 bases, with 6 bases sitting between them. The material sequenced was naive CD4+ T cells sorted from blood. Documented subset: CD45RA+ positively selected. This sequence was found in a man younger than 35 in good health. J is TRBJ2-5 and V is TRBV2, with unresolved D. CDR3 loop: CASSEMRQETQYF. Written as DNA, the CDR3 is TGTGCCAGCAGTGAAATGCGGCAAGAGACCCAGTACTTC.